Below, 21 T cell receptor beta chains from the same sample are listed, as sequenced in a study of cytomegalovirus exposure and HLA in healthy donors. Both 60 Vbeta primers and 13 Jbeta primers went into the PCR. Generated by immunoSEQ multiplex PCR, the TCRdb table keeps only in-frame clones and is missing some. This table holds approximately 110,000 clones. Sequenced sample: PBMCs. The receptors come from a man aged 18 to 29 in good health and CMV-seronegative.

The CDR3 sequence is CASSQGLLAFYGYTF. The CDR3 DNA reads TGCGCCAGCAGCCAGGGTCTTTTAGCCTTCTATGGCTACACCTTC. The V and J genes are TRBV4-1 and TRBJ1-2; unclear D gene. The CDR3 consists of 15 residues. Germline loops: CDR1 MGHRA, CDR2 YSYEKL. Trimming left V 3 bases short and J 4 bases short, with 15 bases between.

J is TRBJ1-5 and V is TRBV18; D perhaps matches TRBD1 (6 bases). V was trimmed by 6 bases and J by 0 bases, leaving 9 bases between them. Germline CDR1 reads KGHSH; CDR2 reads LQKENI. The CDR3 is 14 residues long. As DNA, the CDR3 is TGTGCCAGCTCCCTGGACAGTAGCAATCAGCCCCAGCATTTT. Translated, it gives CASSLDSSNQPQHF.

The chain's CDR3 is CASSIRGGDTEAFF. CDR3 DNA: TGTGCCAGTAGTATACGAGGGGGTGACACTGAAGCTTTCTTT. The chain carries TRBV19 and TRBJ1-1; the D gene is possibly TRBD1 (6 bases). Germline lookup yields CDR1 LNHDA and CDR2 SQIVND (reference sequence). The CDR3 extends over 14 amino acids. With 2 bases removed from V and 3 bases from J, the gap between germline ends came to 10 bases.

The chain joins TRBV19 to TRBJ2-1; TRBD1 matches 9 bases. This CDR3 is 15 amino acids long. CDR1 and CDR2 from the germline V gene are LNHDA and SQIVND (reference sequence). V lost 6 bases, J lost 10 bases, and 13 bases stayed unmatched. The CDR3 DNA reads as TGTGCCAGTAGCGCTACAGGGGGCGAATCTACGGAGCAGTTCTTC. Residues: CASSATGGESTEQFF.

The rearrangement uses TRBV27 and TRBJ2-1; 7 nucleotides line up with TRBD2. V was pared by 3 bases and J by 3 bases, with 5 bases of the junction left unmatched. Looked up from germline, CDR1 is MNHEY and CDR2 is SMNVEV (reference sequence). CDR3 length: 15 residues. Here the CDR3 DNA reads TGTGCCAGCAGTTTGGCGGGAGTGAACTACAATGAGCAGTTCTTC. Amino acid sequence: CASSLAGVNYNEQFF.

The rearrangement joins TRBV13 to TRBJ2-5, with 7 bases aligning to TRBD2. The CDR3 is 16 amino acids. Germline V gives CDR1 PRHDT, CDR2 FYEKMQ (reference sequence). With V trimmed by 3 bases and J by 4 bases, 11 bases remained unmatched. CDR3 bases: TGTGCCAGCAGCTTTCTTACGGGGGGACCGGGAGAGACCCAGTACTTC. It codes for CASSFLTGGPGETQYF.

The V call is TRBV27, the J call TRBJ2-5, with a tentative D call TRBD2 (6 bases). This CDR3 is 15 amino acids long. CDR1 and CDR2 (germline): MNHEY, SMNVEV (reference sequence). The ends were cut back, 5 bases at V and 5 bases at J, with 18 bases in the middle. CDR3 sequence reads: CASSPRARGWETQYF. CDR3 sequence (DNA): TGTGCCAGCAGTCCACGGGCACGGGGGTGGGAGACCCAGTACTTC.

The CDR3 reads CATETSGGYEQYF. Written as DNA, the CDR3 is TGTGCCACCGAGACTAGCGGGGGTTACGAGCAGTACTTC. The V gene is TRBV6-1, the J gene TRBJ2-7; TRBD2 matches 12 bases. There are 13 residues in the CDR3. From germline, CDR1 is MNHNS and CDR2 SASEGT. J lost 4 bases, V lost 10 bases, and 5 bases had no gene match.

V is TRBV5-1 and J is TRBJ1-5; unclear D gene. Trimming left V 1 base short and J 10 bases short, with 15 bases between. This CDR3 spans 14 amino acids. Germline assignment: CDR1 SGHRS and CDR2 YFSETQ. The CDR3 spells CASSLYGAAEPQHF. The CDR3 region has the DNA TGCGCCAGCAGCTTGTACGGAGCGGCCGAACCCCAGCATTTT.

This sequence joins TRBV5-1 and TRBJ1-1; D ambiguous. CDR3 length: 14 amino acids. The V end lost 5 bases, the J end lost 2 bases, and 13 bases lay between the germline ends. Germline assignment: CDR1 SGHRS and CDR2 YFSETQ. In DNA, the CDR3 is TGCGCCAGCAGTCCACCCCGGGGTAACACTGAAGCTTTCTTT. Translated, it gives CASSPPRGNTEAFF.

The chain is built from TRBV5-4 and TRBJ2-1; 9 bases agree with TRBD1. This CDR3 contains 15 residues. Germline V gene lookup returns CDR1 SGHNT and CDR2 YYREEE (reference sequence). Germline trimming cut 3 bases from V and 4 bases from J; bases unmatched to any gene: 5. Here the CDR3 reads CASSSGQGLYNEQFF. The DNA of the CDR3 is TGTGCCAGCAGCTCGGGACAGGGCCTATACAATGAGCAGTTCTTC.

The chain employs TRBV19 and TRBJ1-1; 10 bases are a match to TRBD1. This CDR3 is 17 amino acids long. CDR1 and CDR2 (germline): LNHDA, SQIVND (reference sequence). Trimming took 2 bases from V and 0 from J; bases not matched to a gene: 6. CDR3 in amino acids: CASSIRGGTGVNTEAFF. In DNA, the CDR3 is TGTGCCAGTAGTATACGGGGCGGGACAGGGGTGAACACTGAAGCTTTCTTT.

The V and J genes are TRBV6-5 and TRBJ2-7; D perhaps matches TRBD1 (5 bases). Germline loops: CDR1 MNHEY, CDR2 SVGAGI. Trimming removed 2 bases from V and 3 bases from J, with 14 bases in between. The CDR3 extends over 15 amino acids. For the CDR3, the DNA is TGTGCCAGCAGTTACCGGCGGCAGGGCCTCTACGAGCAGTACTTC. Translating it yields CASSYRRQGLYEQYF.

J is TRBJ2-7 and V is TRBV7-6; D is perhaps TRBD1 (6 bases). The CDR3 spans 14 residues. CDR1 and CDR2 from the germline V gene are SGHVS and FNYEAQ. Trimming left V 6 bases short and J 2 bases short, with 14 bases between. CDR3 protein: CASSPLQGAYEQYF. The DNA of the CDR3 is TGTGCCAGCAGTCCCTTACAGGGAGCCTACGAGCAGTACTTC.

DNA of the CDR3: TGTGCCAGCAGCCAAGAGATTGTGGGGGGTTTCGGAGGCTACACCTTC. Protein: CASSQEIVGGFGGYTF. The rearrangement joins TRBV14 to TRBJ1-2, with a tentative D call TRBD1 (5 bases). The V and J ends lost 0 bases and 8 bases respectively, with 19 bases between them. The CDR3 sequence is 16 residues long. Per germline, CDR1 SGHDN and CDR2 FVKESK.

The rearrangement links TRBV6-1 to TRBJ2-1; 12 bases line up with TRBD2. The CDR3 covers 15 residues. CDR1 MNHNS and CDR2 SASEGT come from the germline V gene. Trimming took 6 bases from V and 6 from J; bases not matched to a gene: 6. This CDR3 is CASSQLAGGGNEQFF. Written as DNA, the CDR3 is TGTGCCAGCAGCCAACTAGCGGGAGGTGGCAATGAGCAGTTCTTC.

The chain joins TRBV15 to TRBJ2-5; 10 positions agree with TRBD2. Germline-derived CDR1 and CDR2 are LNHNV and YYDKDF (reference sequence). The ends lost 1 base at V and 4 bases at J; junction bases unmatched: 6. The CDR3 length is 16 residues. This chain's CDR3 is CATSRGESGRGETQYF. The CDR3 coding sequence is TGTGCCACCAGCAGAGGGGAGAGCGGGAGGGGAGAGACCCAGTACTTC.

The rearrangement uses TRBV13 and TRBJ2-5; 7 positions agree with TRBD2. This CDR3 contains 14 residues. Germline CDR1 PRHDT, CDR2 FYEKMQ (reference sequence). Trimming cost V 3 bases and J 4 bases; bases outside gene matches: 5. This CDR3 is CASSFGGRAETQYF. In DNA form, the CDR3 reads TGTGCCAGCAGCTTCGGAGGGAGGGCAGAGACCCAGTACTTC.

This chain uses TRBV6-5 with TRBJ2-2, with 7 positions matching TRBD2. The V gene's germline CDR1 is MNHEY and CDR2 SVGAGI. Trimming took 2 bases from V and 7 from J; bases not matched to a gene: 4. CDR3 length equals 14 residues. The CDR3 spells CASSYGTINGELFF. The CDR3 DNA sequence: TGTGCCAGCAGTTACGGGACTATTAACGGGGAGCTGTTTTTT.

V gene TRBV7-6 combines with J gene TRBJ2-5; 7 bases are a match to TRBD2. The CDR3 covers 15 residues. The V segment lost 0 bases and the J segment 3 bases; nucleotides outside the gene matches: 4. Germline V gene lookup returns CDR1 SGHVS and CDR2 FNYEAQ. The CDR3 DNA reads TGTGCCAGCAGCTTAGCCCGGGGGGTGAAAGAGACCCAGTACTTC. Its protein is CASSLARGVKETQYF.

The J gene is TRBJ1-6, the V gene TRBV5-8, with 11 bases lining up with TRBD1. The CDR3 extends over 16 amino acids. Looked up from germline, CDR1 is SGHTS and CDR2 is YDEGEE. V trimming: 4 bases; J trimming: 4 bases; junction bases outside the gene matches: 4. CDR3 residues: CASSRDRGLYNSPLHF. The DNA for the CDR3 is TGTGCCAGCAGCCGGGACAGGGGGTTGTATAATTCACCCCTCCACTTT.